The T cell receptor (beta chain) under discussion was sequenced for a study of cytomegalovirus exposure and HLA in healthy donors (dated 2017 in TCRdb). Some background on the complete study: According to an earlier analysis of 587 of the donors, roughly 180 million T cells yielded 90 million to 130 million unique TCR beta sequences and about 300 Gb of sequence data. Of the roughly 410 genotyped donors, 65% to 90% were placed in the genetic ancestry cluster associated with self-reported Caucasian donors. A separate validation cohort of over 95 different subjects was used in addition to the 666-subject first cohort. Among roughly 370 genotyped donors of the cohort, an average of around 240,000 unique TCR beta nucleotide sequences were sequenced per donor, about a sixth of them non-productive. The study used immunosequencing to profile the T cell repertoires of 666 subjects and linked those repertoires to cytomegalovirus serostatus. Donor age, sex, ethnicity and CMV serostatus were collected together with the repertoire data. In a later analysis, previously published TCR beta repertoires from roughly 710 donors were re-analyzed and high-resolution HLA genotyping was added so that TCR occurrence patterns could be studied. In a later genetic analysis, genome-wide SNP genotypes for about 65% of the 666 donors were used, and that subset was treated as a discovery cohort. High-throughput TCR immunosequencing, statistical association of individual TCRs with disease status, and machine learning were combined to predict cytomegalovirus infection status. To decide whether each TCR beta V gene segment behaved as functional or pseudogenic, an earlier analysis of some 600 of the donors relied on high-throughput TCR beta sequencing. A few DR-DQ haplotypes were treated as single units for association and clustering because of strong linkage in the cohort. The number of typed donors differed by locus: roughly 629-640 for A, B, C, DRB1 and DQB1; 500 to 550 for DQA1; 600 to 610 for DPA1; and 400 to 480 for DPB1. All discovery cohort repertoires had been generated on a single sequencing platform. The study was designed to test whether signatures of past pathogen exposure could be identified by cataloging public T cell receptors. HLA typing included class I and class II loci at four-digit resolution. The later analysis used no new phenotypic data to find candidate immune exposures, relying instead on TCR beta sequences and their occurrence across donors. An early release that covered more than 550 HLA-typed donors contained approximately 300 gigabases of sequencing data and tens of millions of unique TCR sequences. What the authors observed across the whole study: Most TCR sequences were seen in very few donors, while some public TCRs were found in many individuals. According to a later genetic analysis, donors in an Asian-associated ancestry cluster had fewer N-insertions in productive TCRs than the approximately 710-donor mean. According to the authors, the approach could potentially be generalized to other disease states and immunological phenotypes. According to a later analysis, TCR association rates differed among HLA loci, with DRB1 alleles showing the most associated TCRs and HLA-C alleles showing the fewest. Some IMGT-functional V segments, including TRBV6-2 and TRBV6-3, could not be distinguished by the 87-base-pair reads and were therefore excluded. A further reported finding was that TCR beta sequences accurately predicted the HLA-A and HLA-B alleles for most subjects in the first cohort. Roughly uniform sequencing depth across donors was assumed in presence/absence analyses, although this assumption may not hold. CMV serostatus was the only immune exposure information available for the cohort. The study gave a list of some 150 TCR beta chains associated with cytomegalovirus. A few of the identified cytomegalovirus-associated TCR beta chains were confirmed in vitro to be specific for cytomegalovirus antigens. The cohort was sequenced for TCR beta chains only, and without alpha or paired-chain data the features that could be detected were limited. Because counts were too low, about 18 rarely observed V segments, including chromosome 9 orphons, were left out of the earlier analysis of 587 of the donors. The classifier was reported to diagnose cytomegalovirus status with high specificity and sensitivity in both the original cohort and the validation cohort. At a false discovery rate of 0.05, a later analysis linked approximately 18,000 TCR beta sequences to specific HLA alleles. A group of highly shared sequence variants was considered likely to be a technical artifact of the sequencing pipeline. An association between a missense DCLRE1C variant and V-gene and J-gene trimming of TCR beta chains was found in a later genetic analysis and replicated in an independent cohort. Correlated functional status among segregating V segments might reflect linkage disequilibrium, but an unknown experimental factor could not be ruled out. Several of the top co-occurrence clusters appeared to be linked to parvovirus B19, influenza, CMV and Epstein-Barr virus, according to a later analysis. Strong co-occurrence of HLA alleles, especially DR and DQ, made assigning TCR associations to individual alleles difficult. HLA typing was unavailable for some donors at each locus, so association tests used only the typed subset. A later analysis found that most CMV-associated TCR beta chains appeared HLA-restricted, with HLA associations seemingly driven largely by CMV exposure. An earlier analysis of around 500 of the donors showed that most TCR beta V segments appeared in productive rearrangements either about 87% or about 30% of the time, which broadly matched IMGT annotations. Compared with equally common non-associated chains, HLA-associated TCR beta chains in a later analysis were more clonally expanded and had lower generation probabilities.

In total, approximately 610 healthy bone marrow donors made up the cohort. At the time of sampling, every cohort member was nominally healthy, though immune exposures that went unrecorded were likely present. The donor was CMV seronegative and belonged to the group of 350 to 400 seronegative cohort members. Every donor gave a peripheral blood sample, and the peripheral blood mononuclear cells from that sample were used for TCR beta sequencing. The Qiagen DNeasy Blood Extraction Kit was used to extract genomic DNA from the blood cell samples. For this clone: Its antigen remains undetermined. No much larger clone is present one base from it, and per-base qualities are unavailable.

The library was generated by the immunoSEQ multiplex PCR assay. For the multiplex PCR, a mixture combining 60 forward primers for TCR Vbeta segments and 13 reverse primers for TCR Jbeta segments was used. Amplification of the CDR3 region of rearranged TCR beta genes was performed with a multiplex PCR assay on genomic DNA. Amplified TCR beta libraries were sequenced as 87-base-pair reads on the Illumina HiSeq System. The source study handled its data this way. In a later analysis, some 80 million unique TCR beta chains were counted across the 666 repertoires, and roughly 11 million of these chains were shared by at least two donors. To remove PCR and sequencing errors, raw reads were error-corrected and collapsed into unique sequences using a nearest-neighbor algorithm that merged closely related sequences. To assign V, D and J gene segments, CDR3 sequences were aligned to IMGT reference sequences. For a sequence to be retained, a match of at least six nucleotides to both a V gene segment and a J gene segment was required. Rearrangements were classified as productive when the CDR3 lacked stop codons and remained in frame with V and J, and all other rearrangements were classified as non-productive. CDR3 was defined by IMGT convention, running from the second conserved V-encoded cysteine to the conserved J-encoded phenylalanine. The earlier analysis of about 620 of the donors excluded sequences that lacked an unambiguous match to a single V gene segment. An earlier analysis of a few hundred of the donors classified V segments as functional when productive rearrangements were above 56.7% and as segregating when the standard deviation between donors was above 5%. A statistical classification framework was built for diagnosing cytomegalovirus status from the catalog of TCR beta chain sequences. V and J gene assignment, in a later analysis, came from comparing TCR nucleotide sequences with IMGT/GENE-DB human TR gene sequences. Using the TCRdist pipeline, a later analysis assigned CDR3 sequences along with most-parsimonious VDJ recombination scenarios. A later analysis defined each TCR beta chain by its CDR3 amino acid sequence plus V-gene family, and excluded reads lacking a unique V-gene family. As a way to deal with suspected cross-contamination and a sequencing artifact, a later analysis dropped approximately 590 nucleotide sequences that were highly shared and had low generation probability. For each public chain, a later analysis derived a clonal expansion index from normalized ranks of inferred template counts within each repertoire. A later analysis computed generation probabilities with a VDJ recombination model fitted to out-of-frame rearrangements, and checked the results against IGoR. In a later analysis, TCR-TCR, TCR-HLA and TCR-CMV co-occurrence was scored with hypergeometric tests, and a repertoire-size bias correction was applied to TCR pairs. To estimate false discovery rates, a later analysis permuted the HLA or CMV assignments 20 times. A later analysis grouped co-occurring TCRs with DBSCAN, adding TCRdist sequence similarity when clustering within HLA-allele-positive subsets. For co-occurrence clustering, repertoires with fewer than 30,000 or more than 120,000 public chains were excluded, along with 4 to 6 repertoires with anomalous nucleotide sharing. What TCRdb holds here is the immuneACCESS table cut down to in-frame rearrangements. Part of the clones is not present; checked against another copy, under half of the missing clones reflect an unresolved V gene, and the others are unexplained. V and J calls plus clone size are reproduced from that table; the DNA served to infer D and trimming. In this sample the table shows more than 150,000 clones, 84% of which occur a single time. The biggest ten clones account for about 0.25% of the sample.

The CDR3 starts with the cysteine, ends with the phenylalanine, and has 15 residues. Only the CDR3 part of the read is kept: 45 bases, read in frame from the first base. CDR1 KGHSH and CDR2 LQKENI were looked up in the germline V gene. V loses 3 bases at its end and J loses 6 bases; junction bases beyond the gene matches: 2. The chain uses TRBV18 and TRBJ1-6; 10 bases in between match TRBD1. This TCR derives from a boy between 10 and 17 years old in good health and CMV-seronegative. Sequencing was performed on PBMCs. The nucleotide sequence is given as TGTGCCAGCTCACCTGACAGGGGGCCTAATTCACCCCTCCACTTT. Translation gives CASSPDRGPNSPLHF.